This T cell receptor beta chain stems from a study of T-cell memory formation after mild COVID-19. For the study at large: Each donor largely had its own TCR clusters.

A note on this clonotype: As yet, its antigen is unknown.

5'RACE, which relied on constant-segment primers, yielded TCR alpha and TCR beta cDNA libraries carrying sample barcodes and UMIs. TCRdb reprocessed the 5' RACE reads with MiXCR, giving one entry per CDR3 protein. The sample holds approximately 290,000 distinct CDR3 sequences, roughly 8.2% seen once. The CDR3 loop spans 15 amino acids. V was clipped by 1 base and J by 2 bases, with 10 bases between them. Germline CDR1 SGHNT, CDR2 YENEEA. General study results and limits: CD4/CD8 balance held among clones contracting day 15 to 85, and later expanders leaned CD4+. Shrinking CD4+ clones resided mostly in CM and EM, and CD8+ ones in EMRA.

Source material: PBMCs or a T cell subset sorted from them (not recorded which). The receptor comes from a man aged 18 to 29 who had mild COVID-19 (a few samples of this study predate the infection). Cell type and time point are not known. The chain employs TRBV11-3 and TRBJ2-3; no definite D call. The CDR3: CASSLGTKNTDTQYF. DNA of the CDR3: TGTGCCAGCAGCTTAGGGACCAAAAACACAGATACGCAGTATTTT.